These 11 T cell receptor beta chains were sequenced from one sample in a study of beta chain features in type 1 diabetes. Study-level findings and limits: Among patients with Type 1 diabetes, TCRB CDR3s were moderately but significantly shorter in every one of the four CD4+ subsets.

These receptors have no known antigen. Expressed TCRB transcripts were sequenced because the isolated RNA had all been reverse transcribed beforehand. Sequenced by immunoSEQ multiplex PCR; TCRdb stores in-frame clones only, minus some. The sample lists around 140,000 clones; about 13% were seen once. The sample taken for sequencing was central memory CD4+ T cells from blood. The receptors were gathered from a man aged 18 to 35 with type 1 diabetes.

A few counts support this clone. The chain links TRBV7-9 to TRBJ1-4; D is possibly TRBD1 (6 bases). The germline CDR1 and CDR2 sequences are SEHNR and FQNEAQ (reference sequence). This CDR3 spans 14 amino acids. With 4 bases removed from V and 0 bases from J, the gap between germline ends came to 6 bases. As DNA, the CDR3 is TGTGCCAGCAGCTCAGGGGCAACTAATGAAAAACTGTTTTTT. Translation gives CASSSGATNEKLFF.

This clone occurred a few times. This chain links TRBV7-2 with TRBJ1-1; D remains ambiguous. Looked up from germline, CDR1 is SGHTA and CDR2 is FQGNSA. The CDR3 has 14 amino acids. The V and J ends lost 1 base and 1 base respectively, with 7 bases between them. Here the CDR3 reads CASSLGRGNTEAFF. The DNA for the CDR3 is TGTGCCAGCAGCTTAGGTCGCGGGAACACTGAAGCTTTCTTT.

The chain couples TRBV7-3 to TRBJ1-1, with D possibly being TRBD1 (6 bases). Trimming shortened V by 5 bases and J by 1 base, and 14 bases separated the two germline ends. The CDR3 is made up of 15 amino acids. Germline lookup yields CDR1 SGHTA and CDR2 FQGTGA. CDR3 protein: CASSPKPGANTEAFF. CDR3 bases: TGTGCCAGCAGCCCCAAGCCAGGGGCGAACACTGAAGCTTTCTTT.

Judged by abundance, this clone is medium-sized. The chain is built from TRBV15 and TRBJ1-1; no firm D call. In germline, CDR1 is LNHNV, CDR2 YYDKDF (reference sequence). Trimming stripped 0 bases from V and 7 bases from J, with 9 bases between. The CDR3 spans 13 residues. The CDR3 region has the DNA TGTGCCACCAGCAGAGATCTTGGGGATGAAGCTTTCTTT. Protein: CATSRDLGDEAFF. Together with reference TRBV15 and TRBJ1-1, the CDR3 gives the full variable domain: DAMVIQNPRYQVTQFGKPVTLSCSQTLNHNVMYWYQQKSSQAPKLLFHYYDKDFNNEADTPDNFQSRRPNTSFCFLDIRSPGLGDTAMYLCATSRDLGDEAFFGQGTRLTVV.

This sequence joins TRBV14 and TRBJ2-3; TRBD2 agrees at 10 bases. Germline-derived CDR1 and CDR2 are SGHDN and FVKESK. The CDR3 totals 14 residues. Trimming removed 7 bases from V and 1 base from J; junction bases left unmatched: 2. The CDR3 bases are TGTGCCAGCAACCTAGCGGGGGGCACAGATACGCAGTATTTT. This gives the protein CASNLAGGTDTQYF. Full variable domain (rest looked up from reference TRBV14 and TRBJ2-3): EAGVTQFPSHSVIEKGQTVTLRCDPISGHDNLYWYRRVMGKEIKFLLHFVKESKQDESGMPNNRFLAERTGGTYSTLKVQPAELEDSGVYFCASNLAGGTDTQYFGPGTRLTVL.

The genes are TRBV14 and TRBJ1-4; a weak D match, TRBD1 (6 bases). This CDR3 has 15 residues. Germline V gives CDR1 SGHDN, CDR2 FVKESK. Deletions cut 3 bases from V and 7 bases from J, with 15 bases between. In DNA, the CDR3 is TGTGCCAGCAGCCAGAGGGGGGTGAAACGTGAAAAACTGTTTTTT. Translated, it gives CASSQRGVKREKLFF.

The chain couples TRBV9 to TRBJ2-1, with 15 positions matching TRBD2. CDR3 length: 17 residues. Germline values: CDR1 SGDLS, CDR2 YYNGEE. With 4 bases clipped from V and 2 bases from J, the junction kept 4 bases outside the gene matches. The CDR3 here is CASSRGLAGGTYNEQFF. The CDR3 DNA reads TGTGCCAGCAGCAGGGGACTAGCGGGGGGCACCTACAATGAGCAGTTCTTC.

The chain is built from TRBV4-1 and TRBJ1-6; 10 nucleotides line up with TRBD1. The CDR3 consists of 17 residues. After removal of 2 bases from V and 7 bases from J, the junction contained 8 bases not matched to a gene. From germline, CDR1 is MGHRA and CDR2 YSYEKL. CDR3 coding DNA: TGCGCCAGCAGCCAATCTACCGGGACAGGGGCAAATTCACCCCTCCACTTT. Translation gives CASSQSTGTGANSPLHF.

There are a few counts of this clone. CDR3 protein: CASSRYTGGSEKLFF. Here the CDR3 DNA reads TGTGCCAGCAGCCGGTACACAGGGGGCAGTGAAAAACTGTTTTTT. The chain uses TRBV4-2 and TRBJ1-4; TRBD1 agrees at 9 bases. Germline V lookup: CDR1 LGHNA, CDR2 YNFKEQ. The CDR3 has 15 amino acids. Trimming at V came to 4 bases and at J to 7 bases, leaving 7 bases not matched to a gene.

The V call is TRBV5-1, the J call TRBJ2-7; D tentatively reads TRBD1 or TRBD2 (6 bases each). This CDR3 is 17 amino acids long. Germline V lookup: CDR1 SGHRS, CDR2 YFSETQ. Trimming left V 0 bases short and J 0 bases short, with 16 bases between. CDR3 in DNA: TGCGCCAGCAGCTTGGCGGGGGCATTCCCAAGCTCCTACGAGCAGTACTTC. Its protein is CASSLAGAFPSSYEQYF.

This clone was detected only a few times. The chain employs TRBV28 and TRBJ1-2, with D possibly TRBD1 on 6 matching bases. Germline V CDR1 and CDR2: MDHEN, SYDVKM. The CDR3 runs 16 residues. The V end lost 6 bases, the J end lost 8 bases, and 25 bases lay between the germline ends. CDR3 in amino acids: CASSLVHTLQGGGYTF. CDR3 DNA: TGTGCCAGCAGCCTCGTTCACACCTTACAGGGCGGAGGCTACACCTTC.